This TCR beta chain stems from a study of blood T cell repertoires in COVID-19. This clone has at least ten counts. At the DNA level, this CDR3 is encoded by other sequences in the same sample as well. Assay: immunoSEQ multiplex PCR; the TCRdb copy retains only in-frame clones and omits some. Of around 110,000 clones in the sample, approximately 80% are singletons; the top ten hold around 6.2%. The sample taken for sequencing was peripheral blood. The sequence was collected from an elderly man with COVID-19, enrolled during active disease.

CDR3 amino acids: CASSAGWEQYF. The CDR3 DNA sequence: TGTGCCAGCAGCGCAGGATGGGAGCAGTACTTC. The J gene is TRBJ2-7, the V gene TRBV5-6, with D hard to call. The ends were cut back, 4 bases at V and 7 bases at J, with 9 bases in the middle. The CDR3 consists of 11 residues. In germline, CDR1 is SGHDT, CDR2 YYEEEE.